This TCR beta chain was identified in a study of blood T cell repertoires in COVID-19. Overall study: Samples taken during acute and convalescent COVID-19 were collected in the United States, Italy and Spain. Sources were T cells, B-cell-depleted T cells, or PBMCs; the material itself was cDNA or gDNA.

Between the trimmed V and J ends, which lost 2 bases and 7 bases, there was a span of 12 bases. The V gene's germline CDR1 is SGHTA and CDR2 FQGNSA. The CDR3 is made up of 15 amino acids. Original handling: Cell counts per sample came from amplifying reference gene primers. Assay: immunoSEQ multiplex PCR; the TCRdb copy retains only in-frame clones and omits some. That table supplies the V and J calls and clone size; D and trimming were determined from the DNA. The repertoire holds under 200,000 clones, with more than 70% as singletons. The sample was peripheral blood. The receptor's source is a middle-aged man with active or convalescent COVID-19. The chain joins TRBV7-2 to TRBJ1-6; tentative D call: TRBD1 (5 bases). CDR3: CASSLLGVPNSPLHF. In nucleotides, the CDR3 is TGTGCCAGCAGCTTACTAGGGGTGCCCAATTCACCCCTCCACTTT. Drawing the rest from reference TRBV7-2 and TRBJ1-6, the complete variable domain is GAGVSQSPSNKVTEKGKDVELRCDPISGHTALYWYRQSLGQGLEFLIYFQGNSAPDKSGLPSDRFSAERTGGSVSTLTIQRTQQEDSAVYLCASSLLGVPNSPLHFGNGTRLTVT.